The 13 T cell receptor beta chains presented below share a single source sample, sequenced in a study of metastatic and nonmetastatic thyroid tumors. Thyroid surgery was performed in patients who had received no treatment beforehand. Using MiXCR, TCRdb re-called clones from the PCR reads. The table has around 9,000 clones, about 30% seen once; the top ten hold about 12%. Sequencing was done on a sample of adjacent normal tissue. These TCRs come from a female donor with papillary thyroid cancer or a benign thyroid nodule (not recorded which). Some clones in this sample may be carry-over from other donors' samples.

About this clone: Here the CDR3 omits its conserved ending phenylalanine or tryptophan, so a read error is the likely source. The V call is TRBV6-1, the J call TRBJ2-2; 8 positions match TRBD1. Germline values: CDR1 MNHNS, CDR2 SASEGT. The length of the CDR3 is 12 residues. Trimming took 6 bases from V and 7 from J; bases not matched to a gene: 1. Here the CDR3 reads CASRTGGGELFL. In DNA, the CDR3 is TGTGCCAGCAGAACAGGGGGCGGGGAGCTGTTTCTT.

In nucleotides, the CDR3 is TGCAGTGCTAGAAGTCCGACAGAAAATAATGAAAAACTGTTTTTT. Translating it yields CSARSPTENNEKLFF. This chain links TRBV20-1 with TRBJ1-4; possibly TRBD1 for D (5 bases). From germline, CDR1 is DFQATT and CDR2 SNEGSKA (reference sequence). V lost 2 bases and J lost 4, with 14 bases in between. The CDR3 is made up of 15 amino acids.

V is TRBV3-1 and J is TRBJ2-7; 8 bases align to TRBD2. Germline CDR1 reads LGHDT; CDR2 reads YNNKEL (reference sequence). The J segment lost 4 bases and the V segment lost 1 base, leaving 3 bases of the junction unmatched. This CDR3 is built from 14 residues. CDR3 sequence (DNA): TGTGCCAGCAGCCAAGCGGGAGGGCCGTACGAGCAGTACTTC. Its translation is CASSQAGGPYEQYF.

This clone was seen many times. This rearrangement joins TRBV7-9 to TRBJ2-2, with 9 bases that match TRBD1. Trimming took 8 bases from V and 4 from J; bases not matched to a gene: 8. Germline-derived CDR1 and CDR2 are SEHNR and FQNEAQ (reference sequence). The CDR3 sequence is 15 residues long. The CDR3 loop is CASSGTGRSTGELFF. The DNA for the CDR3 is TGTGCCAGCTCGGGGACAGGGAGAAGCACCGGGGAGCTGTTTTTT.

V and J are TRBV20-1 and TRBJ2-2; 14 bases fit TRBD2. The ends lost 6 bases at V and 6 bases at J; junction bases unmatched: 6. Germline V gives CDR1 DFQATT, CDR2 SNEGSKA (reference sequence). This CDR3 is built from 15 residues. The chain's CDR3 is CSAPGLAGGPGELFF. In DNA form, the CDR3 reads TGCAGTGCACCCGGACTAGCGGGAGGACCCGGGGAGCTGTTTTTT.

The V gene is TRBV7-6, the J gene TRBJ2-7; D possibly corresponds to TRBD2 (5 bases). The CDR3 has 14 residues. Germline lookup yields CDR1 SGHVS and CDR2 FNYEAQ. The V end lost 5 bases, the J end lost 5 bases, and 16 bases lay between the germline ends. DNA for the CDR3: TGTGCCAGCAGCCTACCGGGCGGGCTTGACGAGCAGTACTTC. This gives the protein CASSLPGGLDEQYF.

This clone showed up many times. At the DNA level, this CDR3 is encoded by other sequences in the same sample as well. The rearrangement links TRBV9 to TRBJ1-1; D remains unclear. Trimming removed 3 bases at V and 1 base at J, with 13 bases between. Germline V gene data show CDR1 as SGDLS and CDR2 as YYNGEE. There are 15 residues in the CDR3. This chain's CDR3 is CASSAPANPNTEAFF. The CDR3 DNA sequence: TGTGCCAGCAGCGCGCCCGCGAACCCGAACACTGAAGCTTTCTTT.

V gene TRBV19 combines with J gene TRBJ1-2, with D possibly matching TRBD1 (5 bases). V was clipped by 7 bases and J by 7 bases, with 19 bases between them. The CDR3 covers 14 residues. Germline V CDR1 and CDR2: LNHDA, SQIVND (reference sequence). The CDR3 spells CASTATSGQGGYTF. The CDR3 nucleotides are TGTGCCAGTACCGCGACTTCCGGCCAGGGTGGCTACACCTTC.

A few counts support this clone. The J gene is TRBJ2-7, the V gene TRBV27, with 9 nucleotides matching TRBD2. The CDR3 sequence is 15 residues long. With 6 bases clipped from V and 3 bases from J, the junction kept 9 bases outside the gene matches. Germline V gene data show CDR1 as MNHEY and CDR2 as SMNVEV (reference sequence). Here the CDR3 DNA reads TGTGCCAGCAGCTATAGCGGGGGCCCGATCTACGAGCAGTACTTC. This gives the protein CASSYSGGPIYEQYF.

This clone was counted at least ten times. This CDR3 is CASSPGHTDTQYF. DNA of the CDR3: TGCGCCAGCAGCCCGGGCCACACAGATACGCAGTATTTT. The chain joins TRBV5-1 to TRBJ2-3; D is ambiguous. CDR3 length: 13 residues. V was cut by 4 bases and J by 2 bases, with 8 bases left in between. CDR1 and CDR2 from the germline V gene are SGHRS and YFSETQ.

V gene TRBV5-1 combines with J gene TRBJ2-7; D may be TRBD2 (6 bases). Germline V gene lookup returns CDR1 SGHRS and CDR2 YFSETQ. This CDR3 spans 13 amino acids. Trimming cost V 4 bases and J 2 bases, with 10 bases left between them. CDR3 amino acids: CASSPGSTYEQYF. DNA of the CDR3: TGCGCCAGCAGCCCCGGGAGCACCTACGAGCAGTACTTC.

This chain connects TRBV6-2 or TRBV6-3 to TRBJ2-1; D is possibly TRBD2 (7 bases). CDR1 is MNHEY, CDR2 SVGEGT, per germline. Trimming removed 0 bases at V and 5 bases at J, with 14 bases between. The CDR3 length is 16 residues. CDR3: CASSYSGGLADNEQFF. Written as DNA, the CDR3 is TGTGCCAGCAGTTACTCGGGGGGGCTAGCGGACAATGAGCAGTTCTTC.

About this clone: A junction boundary mismatches the germline segment, possibly from a read error. This chain links TRBV6-1 with TRBJ1-3, with a weak D call TRBD1 (5 bases). This CDR3 is built from 16 residues. Germline V lookup: CDR1 MNHNS, CDR2 SASEGT. The CDR3: CASRWTLWGSVNTIYF. For the CDR3, the DNA is TGTGCCAGCAGATGGACATTATGGGGCTCTGTAAACACCATATATTTT.